A single sample gave rise to the 22 T cell receptor beta chains below, sequenced in a study of neurological immune-mediated disorders. TCRdb fed the 5' RACE reads into MiXCR, producing one record per CDR3 protein. The sample has tens of thousands of distinct CDR3 sequences, 15% to 20% seen once. Sequencing was carried out using PBMCs. These receptors came from a woman in her thirties or forties in good health.

This clonotype was seen many times. This chain links TRBV20-1 with TRBJ2-7; D is possibly TRBD1 or TRBD2 (5 bases each). This CDR3 is built from 12 residues. Trimming shortened V by 1 base and J by 2 bases, and 6 bases separated the two germline ends. The germline gives CDR1 DFQATT, CDR2 SNEGSKA (reference sequence). DNA of the CDR3: TGCAGTGCTAGAGGAGGGGCCTACGAGCAGTACGTC. Amino acid sequence: CSARGGAYEQYV.

This CDR3 is CASSERAYRPSSYNEQFF. In nucleotides, the CDR3 is TGTGCCAGCAGTGAAAGGGCGTACAGACCAAGCTCCTACAATGAGCAGTTCTTC. The chain combines TRBV6-1 with TRBJ2-1; D remains unclear. This CDR3 spans 18 amino acids. Between the trimmed V and J ends, which lost 2 bases and 0 bases, there was a span of 17 bases. Looked up from germline, CDR1 is MNHNS and CDR2 is SASEGT.

In regard to this clonotype: It may be a read error: a sequence one base away is much more abundant. This rearrangement joins TRBV29-1 to TRBJ1-3, with a weak D call TRBD1 (5 bases). The germline V gene has CDR1 SQVTM and CDR2 ANQGSEA. The CDR3 is 12 amino acids. CDR3 sequence: CNAGAAGNTIYF. DNA for the CDR3: TGCAACGCCGGGGCGGCTGGAAACACCATATATTTT.

The rearrangement uses TRBV20-1 and TRBJ2-1, with 8 bases lining up with TRBD2. CDR3 length equals 16 residues. The V gene's germline CDR1 is DFQATT and CDR2 SNEGSKA (reference sequence). Trimming cost V 5 bases and J 2 bases; bases outside gene matches: 11. This CDR3 reads CSAPAPGRGAYNEQFF. The DNA of the CDR3 is TGCAGTGCTCCCGCCCCGGGGCGGGGGGCCTACAATGAGCAGTTCTTC.

In its sample, this clonotype was seen many times. The chain links TRBV21-1 to TRBJ1-2. TRBV21-1 is assigned pseudogene status. The CDR3 sequence is 14 residues long. This CDR3 is CASSKVGRNYGYTF. The DNA for the CDR3 is TGTGCCAGCAGCAAAGTTGGCAGAAACTATGGCTACACCTTC.

This clonotype was detected many times. This rearrangement joins TRBV3-1 to TRBJ1-1, with unresolved D. This CDR3 region has 14 residues. Trimming stripped 4 bases from V and 1 base from J, with 10 bases between. Germline CDR1 and CDR2: LGHDT and YNNKEL (reference sequence). Here the CDR3 DNA reads TGTGCCAGCAGCCCGCAACACCGGAACACTGAAGCTTTCTTT. It translates to CASSPQHRNTEAFF. Complete variable domain (other parts from reference TRBV3-1 and TRBJ1-1): DTAVSQTPKYLVTQMGNDKSIKCEQNLGHDTMYWYKQDSKKFLKIMFSYNNKELIINETVPNRFSPKSPDKAHLNLHINSLELGDSAVYFCASSPQHRNTEAFFGQGTRLTVV.

To note about this clonotype: The junction departs from germline at one end; a sequencing error may be responsible. The chain recombines TRBV29-1 with TRBJ2-1, with a possible D match to TRBD2 (7 bases). The CDR3 contains 13 residues. CDR1 SQVTM and CDR2 ANQGSEA come from the germline V gene. Here the CDR3 DNA reads TGCAGCGTGCAGGGGAGGGCCTGCAATGAGCAATTCTTC. Protein: CSVQGRACNEQFF.

This clonotype has a handful of counts. The rearrangement links TRBV3-1 to TRBJ2-2; D is uncertain. The germline V and J ends were trimmed by 4 bases and 7 bases, with 10 bases remaining between them. The germline gives CDR1 LGHDT, CDR2 YNNKEL (reference sequence). The CDR3 consists of 13 residues. CDR3 in DNA: TGTGCCAGCAGCCCGGCAAGTATCGGGGAGCTGTTTTTT. Amino acids: CASSPASIGELFF.

Many counts were recorded for this clonotype. V usage is TRBV15 and J usage is TRBJ2-1; TRBD1 or TRBD2 may be the D gene (5 bases each). The ends were cut back, 3 bases at V and 10 bases at J, with 22 bases in the middle. Germline lookup yields CDR1 LNHNV and CDR2 YYDKDF (reference sequence). The CDR3 is made up of 16 amino acids. The CDR3 protein is CATSSTYLASPGEQFF. Here the CDR3 DNA reads TGTGCCACCAGCAGTACTTATTTAGCGTCCCCAGGGGAGCAGTTCTTC.

This clonotype was found many times. CDR3 DNA: TGCAGTGCCACTCCGAGGGCGGGGACGGATGAGCAGTTCTTC. Amino acids: CSATPRAGTDEQFF. The J gene is TRBJ2-1, the V gene TRBV20-1; tentatively, D is TRBD2 (6 bases). Germline CDR1 reads DFQATT; CDR2 reads SNEGSKA (reference sequence). Trimming pared 6 bases from V and 8 bases from J, leaving 20 bases between. This CDR3 is 14 amino acids long.

This clonotype occurred many times. The chain is built from TRBV6-2 or TRBV6-3 and TRBJ1-2; 8 bases line up with TRBD1. Germline CDR1 reads MNHEY; CDR2 reads SVGEGT. The CDR3 runs 16 residues. The V gene end was trimmed by 7 bases and the J gene end by 4 bases; junction bases not matched to a gene: 14. Here the CDR3 reads CASIREWTGLRYGYTF. CDR3 DNA sequence: TGTGCCAGCATCCGAGAGTGGACAGGGCTCCGCTATGGCTACACCTTC.

The chain combines TRBV20-1 with TRBJ2-3; the match to TRBD2 covers 10 bases. The J segment lost 4 bases and the V segment lost 2 bases, leaving 0 bases of the junction unmatched. This CDR3 spans 13 amino acids. The germline gives CDR1 DFQATT, CDR2 SNEGSKA (reference sequence). CDR3 sequence: CSARLAGADTQYF. The DNA of the CDR3 is TGCAGTGCTAGACTAGCGGGAGCAGATACGCAGTATTTT.

This clonotype has at least ten counts. This chain joins TRBV7-7 and TRBJ2-3; TRBD1 agrees at 8 bases. The germline V gene has CDR1 SSHAT and CDR2 FNYEAQ (reference sequence). Trimming cost V 1 base and J 6 bases; bases outside gene matches: 6. The CDR3 runs 15 residues. The CDR3 nucleotides read TGTGCCAGCAGCTTAGGGACAGGGAAATTGGATACGCAGTATTTT. Translation: CASSLGTGKLDTQYF.

CDR3 nucleotides: TGTGCCAGCTCACCATATGATTCCGGACTAGCGGGATCAGATACGCAGTATTTT. This sequence encodes CASSPYDSGLAGSDTQYF. This chain links TRBV18 with TRBJ2-3; 12 bases are shared with TRBD2. The CDR3 length is 18 residues. Trimming removed 2 bases from V and 4 bases from J; junction bases left unmatched: 10. Germline CDR1 reads KGHSH; CDR2 reads LQKENI.

This clonotype has ten or more counts. The genes are TRBV20-1 and TRBJ2-1; no clear D. Germline V lookup: CDR1 DFQATT, CDR2 SNEGSKA (reference sequence). The ends were cut back, 0 bases at V and 0 bases at J, with 9 bases in the middle. The CDR3 contains 15 residues. The CDR3 region is CSARDSVSSYNEQFF. The CDR3 nucleotides are TGCAGTGCTAGAGATTCCGTGAGCTCCTACAATGAGCAGTTCTTC.

The V and J genes are TRBV29-1 and TRBJ1-1; D is undetermined. Germline V gives CDR1 SQVTM, CDR2 ANQGSEA. This CDR3 is built from 10 residues. Trimming left V 8 bases short and J 6 bases short, with 10 bases between. CDR3 DNA sequence: TGCAGCTCCGGAGACCCTGAAGCTTTCTTT. Protein sequence: CSSGDPEAFF.

In its sample, this clonotype was seen many times. The chain employs TRBV5-1 and TRBJ2-5, with 13 positions matching TRBD2. CDR1 is SGHRS, CDR2 YFSETQ, per germline. With 4 bases clipped from V and 5 bases from J, the junction kept 11 bases outside the gene matches. CDR3 length: 17 amino acids. The CDR3 nucleotides are TGCGCCAGCAGCCTGCGACTAGCGGGGGGCGGTTATGAGACCCAGTACTTC. Residues: CASSLRLAGGGYETQYF. The full variable domain, its missing parts supplied by reference TRBV5-1 and TRBJ2-5, is KAGVTQTPRYLIKTRGQQVTLSCSPISGHRSVSWYQQTPGQGLQFLFEYFSETQRNKGNFPGRFSGRQFSNSRSEMNVSTLELGDSALYLCASSLRLAGGGYETQYFGPGTRLLVL.

This clonotype was seen at least ten times. The CDR3 DNA reads TGCAGCGTTGGCCCCAGGGCAGGGGACCCCAGTAGGACAGATACGCAGTATTTT. As protein: CSVGPRAGDPSRTDTQYF. This chain links TRBV29-1 with TRBJ2-3, with D possibly TRBD1 on 6 matching bases. The V gene's germline CDR1 is SQVTM and CDR2 ANQGSEA. CDR3 length equals 18 residues. Between the trimmed V and J ends, which lost 4 bases and 3 bases, there was a span of 26 bases.

V and J are TRBV27 and TRBJ2-1, with 10 bases aligning to TRBD2. Unmatched junction bases numbered 5, after V lost 2 bases and J lost 7 bases. This CDR3 contains 15 residues. The V gene's germline CDR1 is MNHEY and CDR2 SMNVEV (reference sequence). The CDR3: CASSLGAGGLNEQFF. The CDR3 nucleotides read TGTGCCAGCAGTTTAGGAGCGGGGGGGTTGAATGAGCAGTTCTTC.

The gene calls are TRBV5-1 and TRBJ2-3; possibly TRBD2 for D (6 bases). This CDR3 region has 19 residues. Trimming pared 4 bases from V and 4 bases from J, leaving 28 bases between. CDR1 and CDR2 from the germline V gene are SGHRS and YFSETQ. The CDR3 DNA reads as TGCGCCAGCAGCCTGAACCCCCGGGGTGACGGAGGAGGGGCAGATACGCAGTATTTT. This codes for CASSLNPRGDGGGADTQYF.

This clonotype occurred a few times. The chain carries TRBV30 and TRBJ2-2, with 7 bases matching TRBD2. Unmatched junction bases numbered 15, after V lost 2 bases and J lost 3 bases. The CDR3 extends over 18 amino acids. CDR1 and CDR2 from the germline V gene are GTSNPN and SVGIG (reference sequence). The CDR3 loop is CAWSSPFGGTGYTGELFF. The CDR3, as DNA: TGTGCCTGGAGTTCGCCGTTCGGGGGGACGGGGTACACCGGGGAGCTGTTTTTT.

This clonotype was seen many times. The chain joins TRBV4-1 to TRBJ2-3, with a tentative D call TRBD1 (5 bases). The germline V gene encodes CDR1 MGHRA and CDR2 YSYEKL. The CDR3 loop spans 14 amino acids. The ends were cut back, 1 base at V and 3 bases at J, with 8 bases in the middle. CDR3 in amino acids: CASSQVTDTDTQYF. The CDR3 DNA is TGCGCCAGCAGCCAAGTGACAGATACAGATACGCAGTATTTT.